This passage covers 10 T cell receptor beta chains from one sample sequenced in a study of CD8+ T cells in alopecia areata. The authors extracted RNA and reverse transcribed it into cDNA as the sequencing template. Some clones are missing from TCRdb's copy, which holds only in-frame ones; the method was immunoSEQ multiplex PCR. The table shows over 120,000 clones, with roughly 61% occurring only once. The sequences come from CD4+ T cells sorted from blood, collected at week 0. These receptors were taken from a human donor with alopecia areata.

The gene calls are TRBV7-2 and TRBJ2-7; 7 bases match TRBD2. The CDR3 totals 12 residues. Looked up from germline, CDR1 is SGHTA and CDR2 is FQGNSA. V lost 10 bases to trimming and J lost 7 bases; unmatched junction nucleotides: 10. CDR3: CATSGGGREQYF. CDR3 nucleotide sequence: TGTGCCACTTCTGGGGGAGGGCGGGAGCAGTACTTC.

This clone was observed a few times. The genes are TRBV2 and TRBJ2-4; no clear D. Trimming took off 6 bases at V and 0 bases at J, with 9 bases between the two ends. CDR3 length: 14 residues. From germline, CDR1 is SNHLY and CDR2 FYNNEI. The CDR3 here is CASRLDVAKNIQYF. The CDR3 coding sequence is TGTGCCAGCAGGTTGGATGTAGCCAAAAACATTCAGTACTTC.

On this clone: Within the sample, other DNA sequences also encode this same CDR3. This chain uses TRBV30 with TRBJ2-5; no clear D gene. The CDR3 length is 10 residues. Trimming removed 5 bases at V and 7 bases at J, with 8 bases between. Germline V gene data show CDR1 as GTSNPN and CDR2 as SVGIG (reference sequence). CDR3 in DNA: TGTGCCTGGGGGGTCGGGACCCAGTACTTC. This sequence encodes CAWGVGTQYF.

This sequence joins TRBV5-1 and TRBJ2-6; D ambiguous. CDR1 is SGHRS, CDR2 YFSETQ, per germline. Trimming removed 4 bases from V and 4 bases from J, with 9 bases in between. This CDR3 is 14 amino acids long. CDR3 amino acids: CASSPNPGANVLTF. As DNA, the CDR3 is TGCGCCAGCAGCCCTAATCCCGGGGCCAACGTCCTGACTTTC.

The chain links TRBV20-1 to TRBJ2-3; the D gene is possibly TRBD1 (5 bases). The CDR3 extends over 11 amino acids. Trimming shortened V by 4 bases and J by 5 bases, and 7 bases separated the two germline ends. The V gene's germline CDR1 is DFQATT and CDR2 SNEGSKA (reference sequence). The CDR3 protein is CSAKGIDTQYF. Written as DNA, the CDR3 is TGCAGTGCTAAGGGGATAGATACGCAGTATTTT.

In its sample, this clone was seen a few times. V and J are TRBV30 and TRBJ2-1; D is perhaps TRBD1 (5 bases). In germline, CDR1 is GTSNPN, CDR2 SVGIG (reference sequence). The CDR3 is made up of 13 amino acids. Trimming took off 0 bases at V and 9 bases at J, with 12 bases between the two ends. The CDR3 loop is CAWSVGAGPEQFF. The CDR3 region has the DNA TGTGCCTGGAGTGTAGGGGCCGGGCCTGAGCAGTTCTTC. Drawing the rest from reference TRBV30 and TRBJ2-1, the complete variable domain is SQTIHQWPATLVQPVGSPLSLECTVEGTSNPNLYWYRQAAGRGLQLLFYSVGIGQISSEVPQNLSASRPQDRQFILSSKKLLLSDSGFYLCAWSVGAGPEQFFGPGTRLTVL.

This sequence joins TRBV30 and TRBJ1-3; D might be TRBD1 (6 bases). CDR3 length equals 13 residues. In germline, CDR1 is GTSNPN, CDR2 SVGIG (reference sequence). The V and J ends lost 3 bases and 4 bases respectively, with 10 bases between them. The CDR3 nucleotides are TGTGCCTGGAGGCAACAGGGAGGAAACACCATATATTTT. This translates into CAWRQQGGNTIYF.

This clone was counted once. The rearrangement uses TRBV7-2 and TRBJ2-5, with no clear D. Germline V CDR1 and CDR2: SGHTA, FQGNSA. Trimming removed 1 base at V and 4 bases at J, with 10 bases between. This CDR3 is 14 amino acids long. CDR3 amino acids: CASSLGPSRETQYF. The DNA of the CDR3 is TGTGCCAGCAGCTTAGGTCCTAGTCGAGAGACCCAGTACTTC.

V is TRBV5-1 and J is TRBJ2-2, with D hard to call. Germline CDR1 reads SGHRS; CDR2 reads YFSETQ. V gave up 4 bases and J gave up 7 bases, with 11 bases separating them. The CDR3 totals 13 residues. CDR3 bases: TGCGCCAGCAGCCTCCAAGGGCACGGGGAGCTGTTTTTT. Amino acid sequence: CASSLQGHGELFF.

This clone came up a few times. The chain employs TRBV5-6 and TRBJ1-1; D not resolved. The germline V gene has CDR1 SGHDT and CDR2 YYEEEE. The CDR3 extends over 14 amino acids. V was cut by 2 bases and J by 3 bases, with 11 bases left in between. The CDR3 DNA reads as TGTGCCAGCAGCTTCGGGGTGGTTGACACTGAAGCTTTCTTT. Translated: CASSFGVVDTEAFF.